Listed below are T cell receptor beta chains from one sample, sequenced in a study of a mutant IDH1 vaccine in newly diagnosed glioma. The protocol was immunoSEQ multiplex PCR, while the TCRdb copy is restricted to in-frame clones and leaves out a portion. This sample carries roughly 31,000 clones, 80% to 85% of them seen once, and the ten largest clones take about 30%. These receptors' antigens are unknown. Sequences were derived from PBMCs, sampled from a glioma patient whose treatment included an IDH1 peptide vaccine. The receptors derive from a man younger than 45 with glioma. The CDR3 runs from the conserved cysteine through the conserved F or W. Fields, in order: clone size, D gene, J gene, V gene, CDR3 protein, CDR3 DNA. The D gene is left open where the match is weak. Size values are once, few and many counts, or a class for expanded clones, and some rows have none.

>once|TRBD2|TRBJ2-7|TRBV6-1
CASSEGTSGYEQYF
TGTGCCAGCAGTGAGGGTACTAGCGGCTACGAGCAGTACTTC
>NA|NA|TRBJ2-2|TRBV10-3
CAISGLSGELFF
TGTGCCATCAGTGGTCTGTCCGGGGAGCTGTTTTTT
>NA|NA|TRBJ1-1|TRBV6-5
CASNGGTNTEAFF
TGTGCCAGCAACGGGGGAACCAACACTGAAGCTTTCTTT
>NA|TRBD1|TRBJ1-2|TRBV27
CASRTGGYGYTF
TGTGCCAGCAGGACAGGGGGGTATGGCTACACCTTC
>NA|NA|TRBJ1-3|TRBV30
CAWSTGSRGNTIYF
TGTGCCTGGAGTACCGGGAGCCGTGGAAACACCATATATTTT
>NA|TRBD1|TRBJ2-1|TRBV6-1
CASSRLTGGTDEQFF
TGTGCCAGCAGTCGGTTGACAGGGGGCACGGATGAGCAGTTCTTC
>NA|TRBD2|TRBJ2-1|TRBV18
CASSPLPAGDYNEQFF
TGTGCCAGCTCACCACTTCCAGCGGGAGATTATAATGAGCAGTTCTTC
>few|NA|TRBJ2-7|TRBV5-1
CASSLGDVPYEQYF
TGCGCCAGCAGCTTGGGGGATGTCCCCTACGAGCAGTACTTC
>NA|NA|TRBJ1-5|TRBV5-6
CASSLRRVVNQPQHF
TGTGCCAGCAGCTTGAGACGGGTGGTCAATCAGCCCCAGCATTTT
>NA|NA|TRBJ1-1|TRBV30
CAWALGTSGYEAFF
TGTGCCTGGGCACTAGGGACATCTGGATATGAAGCTTTCTTT